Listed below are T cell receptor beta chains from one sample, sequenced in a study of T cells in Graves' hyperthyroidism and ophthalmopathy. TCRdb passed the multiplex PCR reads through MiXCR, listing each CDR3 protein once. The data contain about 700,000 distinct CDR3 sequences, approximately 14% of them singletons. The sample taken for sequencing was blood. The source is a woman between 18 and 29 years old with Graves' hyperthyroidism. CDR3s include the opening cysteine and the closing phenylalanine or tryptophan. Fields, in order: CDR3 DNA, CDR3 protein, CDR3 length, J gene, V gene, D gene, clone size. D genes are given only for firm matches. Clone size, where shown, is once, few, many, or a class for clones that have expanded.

TGTGCCAGCAGCGATACCGGCCCAGGGAAATATAGCAATCAGCCCCAGCATTTT CASSDTGPGKYSNQPQHF 18 TRBJ1-5 TRBV11-2 . many
TGTGCCAGCAGTGAAAGGCTAGCGGGCTGGGGGAAGGAGACCCAGTACTTC CASSERLAGWGKETQYF 17 TRBJ2-5 TRBV6-1 TRBD2 many
TGTGCCAGCAGCTTAGGGGGGCAGACCGGACAGCCCCAGCATTTT CASSLGGQTGQPQHF 15 TRBJ1-5 TRBV5-6 . .
TGTGCCAGCAGTTACTCTAGCGGGAGAGAGACCCAGTACTTC CASSYSSGRETQYF 14 TRBJ2-5 TRBV7-9 TRBD2 many
TGTGCCAGCGTACCGGGCCGCTACAATGAGCAGTTCTTC CASVPGRYNEQFF 13 TRBJ2-1 TRBV2 . few
TGTGCCAGCAGCGGGCCAGGCGGGATTTGGTACGAGCAGTACTTC CASSGPGGIWYEQYF 15 TRBJ2-7 TRBV5-6 . few
TGTGCCAGCAGTTTACACGACCCCGGGTGGGGCAGTGGGGCCAACGTCCTGACTTTC CASSLHDPGWGSGANVLTF 19 TRBJ2-6 TRBV28 . many
TGTGCCAGCAGCTTAGAGCCTAGCGGGAGTGGCGGCGGGCAGTACTTC CASSLEPSGSGGGQYF 16 TRBJ2-7 TRBV7-9 TRBD2 few
TGTGCCAGCAGCTTAGGGGGCACCTACACCGGGGAGCTGTTTTTT CASSLGGTYTGELFF 15 TRBJ2-2 TRBV7-8 . many
TGTGCCAGCAGCTTGTACGCTTCCCTCGTTTCCGAGACCCAGTACTTC CASSLYASLVSETQYF 16 TRBJ2-5 TRBV5-6 . .
TGTGCCAGCTCACCACGGAGACAGGACTATCAGCCCCAGCATTTT CASSPRRQDYQPQHF 15 TRBJ1-5 TRBV18 . few
TGCAGTGCTAACAGGGGGCTCAGCAATCAGCCCCAGCATTTT CSANRGLSNQPQHF 14 TRBJ1-5 TRBV20-1 TRBD1 many
TGTGCCAGCAGTTTGGGGGCGCGTGGCTCCTACGAGCAGTACTTC CASSLGARGSYEQYF 15 TRBJ2-7 TRBV12-3/TRBV12-4 . many
TGCAGTGCCCAGTCGAGGGTACGGAATCAGCCCCAGCATTTT CSAQSRVRNQPQHF 14 TRBJ1-5 TRBV20-1 . many
TGTGCCAGCAGTTACTCTTCAGGGGAGTATAGCAATCAGCCCCAGCATTTT CASSYSSGEYSNQPQHF 17 TRBJ1-5 TRBV6-2/TRBV6-3 . few
TGCAGTTCTCCCCTTTTGAATGAGCAGTTCTTC CSSPLLNEQFF 11 TRBJ2-1 TRBV20-1 . .
TGTGCCACCAGTGATTTTGACAGGGGGCTCGAGACCCAGTACTTC CATSDFDRGLETQYF 15 TRBJ2-5 TRBV24-1 TRBD1 .
TGTGCCTTAATAGCGGGAGAGGTTGGCGATACGCAGTATTTT CALIAGEVGDTQYF 14 TRBJ2-3 TRBV30 TRBD2 many
TGTGCCACCGTGGGCGGGGAGCTGTTTTTT CATVGGELFF 10 TRBJ2-2 TRBV7-9 . few
TGTGCCAGCAGCCCAGTACCTTCAGATACGCAGTATTTT CASSPVPSDTQYF 13 TRBJ2-3 TRBV7-3 . few
TGCAGTGCTACTAGCGGAGACTACAATGAGCAGTTCTTC CSATSGDYNEQFF 13 TRBJ2-1 TRBV20-1 TRBD2 many
TGTGCCAGCACCAACTTCAACAGGGTGGCTTACGAGCAGTACTTC CASTNFNRVAYEQYF 15 TRBJ2-7 TRBV28 . many
TGTGCCAACAGCTTACAAACGGGCGGCGGGCCCGAGCAGTTCTTC CANSLQTGGGPEQFF 15 TRBJ2-1 TRBV7-9 . once
TGTGCCAGCAGCTTAGAGGTTCCGAGACAGAACACCGGGGAGCTGTTTTTT CASSLEVPRQNTGELFF 17 TRBJ2-2 TRBV11-2 . few
TGTGCCAGCAGCCACGACGGACAGGGGGCAGGGTACAATGAGCAGTTCTTC CASSHDGQGAGYNEQFF 17 TRBJ2-1 TRBV3-1 TRBD1 many
TGTGCCAGCAGCCCCTCAGGCGCGGCCCAGTACTTC CASSPSGAAQYF 12 TRBJ2-5 TRBV13 . many
TGTGCCAGCAGTGTTGTATCACAGGGGTACAATCAGCCCCAGCATTTT CASSVVSQGYNQPQHF 16 TRBJ1-5 TRBV6-1 TRBD1 many
TGTGCCAGCAGAAGGGGACTAGACTCCTACAATGAGCAGTTCTTC CASRRGLDSYNEQFF 15 TRBJ2-1 TRBV28 TRBD2 many
TGTGCCAGCAACGTGCGGGAGGTCGTAATGGCAGATACGCAGTATTTT CASNVREVVMADTQYF 16 TRBJ2-3 TRBV12-3/TRBV12-4 TRBD2 few
TGTGCCAGCAGTGAAGCAAGCGGGAGGGCCTTCGAGCAGTACTTC CASSEASGRAFEQYF 15 TRBJ2-7 TRBV2 TRBD2 many
TGTGCCAGCAGCCGGGGGACTAGCGGGAGGTTCTACAATGAGCAGTTCTTC CASSRGTSGRFYNEQFF 17 TRBJ2-1 TRBV5-6 TRBD2 .
TGTGCCAGCAGTTCAACTAGCGGGCGAACGGGGAATGAGCAGTTCTTC CASSSTSGRTGNEQFF 16 TRBJ2-1 TRBV27 TRBD2 many
TGCGCCAGCAGAAAACAGGAGTCCTATGGCTACACCTTC CASRKQESYGYTF 13 TRBJ1-2 TRBV5-1 . .
TGCAGTGCTAGAAATCCGGCCGCAAAGAGACCCCAGTACTTC CSARNPAAKRPQYF 14 TRBJ2-5 TRBV20-1 . .
TGTGCCAGCAGTTCGTCCGGGACTAACCCCTACGAGCAGTACTTC CASSSSGTNPYEQYF 15 TRBJ2-7 TRBV7-2 TRBD2 few
TGTGCCAGCAGCATAGGACTAGCGGGACAGGAGACCCAGTACTTC CASSIGLAGQETQYF 15 TRBJ2-5 TRBV9 TRBD2 many
TGTGCCAGCAGTTACGACGGGGGCCCAGGATCCTATAATTCACCCCTCCACTTT CASSYDGGPGSYNSPLHF 18 TRBJ1-6 TRBV6-5 . .
TGCAGCGTTGTTAGCGGCGTGACAGGGGGTGGCTACACCTTC CSVVSGVTGGGYTF 14 TRBJ1-2 TRBV29-1 TRBD1 few
TGTGCCAGCAGTTACTCGGACAGCCCTCCTATTGAAGCTTTCTTT CASSYSDSPPIEAFF 15 TRBJ1-1 TRBV6-5 . .
TGTGCCAGCAGCCCACGCAAAAAGACAGGGCTCTCCTACAATGAGCAGTTCTTC CASSPRKKTGLSYNEQFF 18 TRBJ2-1 TRBV11-2 TRBD1 many
TGTGCCAGCAGCTACCGCTCCGGGACAGGGACCTACGAGCAGTACTTC CASSYRSGTGTYEQYF 16 TRBJ2-7 TRBV12-3/TRBV12-4 TRBD1 many
TGTGCCAGCAAGGACGCCAACTATGGTGGCTATGGCTACACCTTC CASKDANYGGYGYTF 15 TRBJ1-2 TRBV12-3/TRBV12-4 . many
TGTGCCAGCAGAAAGATCGGTTTTGAGCAGTTCTTC CASRKIGFEQFF 12 TRBJ2-1 TRBV28 . .